The 12 T cell receptor beta chains in this list originate from one sample, sequenced in a study of molecular identifiers for immune sequencing clone quantification. TCRdb passed the PCR reads through MiXCR, listing each CDR3 protein once. Of about 630,000 distinct CDR3 sequences in the sample, approximately 24% were seen once. Sequencing was performed on naive CD8+ T cells from blood, with Jurkat cell RNA spiked in. Documented subset: FACS-sorted CD8+CD4-CCR7+CD45RA+ naive T cells. These receptors all come from a human donor in good health. Some libraries in this study had Jurkat cell RNA spiked in.

Details on this clonotype: At one end the junction does not follow the germline gene, possibly because of a read error. This chain connects TRBV5-4 to TRBJ1-1; D perhaps matches TRBD1 (5 bases). Germline lookup yields CDR1 SGHNT and CDR2 YYREEE (reference sequence). The CDR3 runs 13 residues. The CDR3 DNA follows: TGTGCCAGCAGCTACCAGGGTAACACTGGAGCTTTCTTT. Translating it yields CASSYQGNTGAFF.

This clonotype was observed a handful of times. The chain joins TRBV6-5 to TRBJ2-5; 9 bases fit TRBD2. V shed 4 bases, J shed 0 bases, and the junction held 15 bases outside the gene matches. The CDR3 runs to 19 residues. Germline V gene sequence: CDR1 MNHEY, CDR2 SVGAGI. CDR3 nucleotides: TGTGCCAGCAGTTCGCCCGACGGTAGCGGGGGCCAGTACCAAGAGACCCAGTACTTC. Amino acids: CASSSPDGSGGQYQETQYF.

This clonotype was detected many times. The chain employs TRBV29-1 and TRBJ2-3, with D possibly matching TRBD2 (7 bases). CDR3 length equals 13 residues. The V gene lost 7 bases and the J gene lost 3 bases, with 14 bases spanning the gap. CDR1 is SQVTM and CDR2 is ANQGSEA in the germline V gene. CDR3 DNA: TGCAGCGCCGTGGGGGGGCGGACAGATACGCAGTATTTT. It yields the protein CSAVGGRTDTQYF.

This clonotype has just one count. A clone one base away is much larger, so this may be a read error. The conserved phenylalanine or tryptophan is not found at the CDR3 terminus, so this likely reflects a read error. The rearrangement links TRBV2 to TRBJ2-3; 7 positions agree with TRBD2. This CDR3 comprises 15 residues. Germline-derived CDR1 and CDR2 are SNHLY and FYNNEI. The junction had 3 bases not matched to a gene; V was cut back by 3 bases and J by 0 bases. CDR3 region: CASSDGGTSTDTQYL. CDR3 DNA sequence: TGTGCCAGCAGTGACGGGGGGACCAGCACAGATACGCAGTATCTT.

This clonotype was seen at least ten times. The CDR3 nucleotides read TGCGCCAGCAGCGCCGGGACAGCGTTTAGGTACGAGCAGTACTTC. It yields the protein CASSAGTAFRYEQYF. The chain combines TRBV4-3 with TRBJ2-7, with TRBD1 matching 7 bases. Germline V gives CDR1 LGHNA, CDR2 YSLEER. CDR3 length: 15 amino acids. Trimming took 5 bases from V and 4 from J; bases not matched to a gene: 11.

The chain joins TRBV27 to TRBJ2-5; D not resolved. The germline V gene has CDR1 MNHEY and CDR2 SMNVEV (reference sequence). Trimming removed 3 bases from V and 2 bases from J, with 7 bases in between. CDR3 size: 13 residues. The CDR3 protein is CASSFTVQETQYF. The CDR3 DNA reads as TGTGCCAGCAGTTTCACGGTACAAGAGACCCAGTACTTC.

This clonotype came up many times. This sequence joins TRBV27 and TRBJ2-3, with D perhaps TRBD1 (6 bases). The germline V and J ends were trimmed by 5 bases and 2 bases, with 11 bases remaining between them. The CDR3 consists of 14 residues. The germline CDR1 and CDR2 sequences are MNHEY and SMNVEV (reference sequence). The CDR3 coding sequence is TGTGCCAGCAGTATAACAGGGTTCACAGATACGCAGTATTTT. It is translated as CASSITGFTDTQYF.

This clonotype was counted many times. The rearrangement joins TRBV11-2 to TRBJ2-7, with D maybe TRBD2 (6 bases). The CDR3 sequence is 15 residues long. Per germline, CDR1 SGHAT and CDR2 FQNNGV. With 5 bases removed from V and 3 bases from J, the gap between germline ends came to 17 bases. CDR3 sequence: CASSGAGLDYYEQYF. The CDR3 nucleotides are TGTGCCAGCAGCGGGGCAGGCCTGGACTACTACGAGCAGTACTTC.

Remarks on this clonotype: This sequence may be a read error, since a much larger clone differs from it by one base. The chain joins TRBV15 to TRBJ1-5; D remains unclear. In germline, CDR1 is LNHNV, CDR2 YYDKDF (reference sequence). V lost 3 bases to trimming and J lost 4 bases, with 13 bases between them. The CDR3 covers 15 residues. CDR3 DNA: TGTGCCACCAGCAGGGATTTGAATCAAAATCAGCCCCAGCATTTT. It codes for CATSRDLNQNQPQHF.

This chain uses TRBV2 with TRBJ2-7; 9 bases agree with TRBD1. The J segment lost 6 bases and the V segment lost 4 bases, leaving 10 bases of the junction unmatched. Germline V lookup: CDR1 SNHLY, CDR2 FYNNEI. The CDR3 extends over 15 amino acids. The CDR3 DNA sequence: TGTGCCAGCAGTGGAGTCGACAGGGGGAGTGGCGAGCAGTACTTC. Amino acids: CASSGVDRGSGEQYF.

This clonotype was recorded many times. The CDR3 bases are TGTGCCAGCAGCCCCCGGAGGCCAACATTAGCCCTAGGCTACACCTTC. This codes for CASSPRRPTLALGYTF. The chain has TRBV12-3 or TRBV12-4 and TRBJ1-2; D is unclear. V lost 6 bases to trimming and J lost 8 bases, with 25 bases between them. The CDR3 extends over 16 amino acids.

This clonotype was recorded many times. The V call is TRBV27, the J call TRBJ2-6, with 7 bases that match TRBD2. V lost 5 bases and J lost 0; bases outside the gene matches: 4. Germline lookup yields CDR1 MNHEY and CDR2 SMNVEV (reference sequence). This CDR3 region has 16 residues. This CDR3 is CASSGLGVSGANVLTF. CDR3 in DNA: TGTGCCAGCAGTGGACTAGGGGTCTCTGGGGCCAACGTCCTGACTTTC.